A single sample is the source of the 17 T cell receptor beta chains below, sequenced in a study of cytotoxic CD8 clonotypes in ibrutinib-treated CLL. Some clones are missing from TCRdb's copy, which holds only in-frame ones; the method was immunoSEQ multiplex PCR. The repertoire holds approximately 84,000 clones, with around 84% as singletons. The sample in question was PBMCs, obtained before ibrutinib treatment. These receptors all come from a human donor with chronic lymphocytic leukemia.

The chain joins TRBV5-1 to TRBJ1-1; D is unresolved. CDR1 and CDR2 (germline): SGHRS, YFSETQ. Trimming took off 0 bases at V and 1 base at J, with 10 bases between the two ends. This CDR3 contains 15 residues. DNA for the CDR3: TGCGCCAGCAGCTTGGTAGCCTCTCGGAACACTGAAGCTTTCTTT. Amino acid sequence: CASSLVASRNTEAFF. Full variable domain (rest looked up from reference TRBV5-1 and TRBJ1-1): KAGVTQTPRYLIKTRGQQVTLSCSPISGHRSVSWYQQTPGQGLQFLFEYFSETQRNKGNFPGRFSGRQFSNSRSEMNVSTLELGDSALYLCASSLVASRNTEAFFGQGTRLTVV.

The chain carries TRBV15 and TRBJ1-1; possible D gene TRBD1, 6 bases. The CDR3 length is 14 residues. Trimming removed 2 bases at V and 1 base at J, with 8 bases between. Germline assignment: CDR1 LNHNV and CDR2 YYDKDF (reference sequence). The CDR3 sequence: CATSRTGANTEAFF. The CDR3 region has the DNA TGTGCCACCAGCAGAACGGGGGCGAACACTGAAGCTTTCTTT.

This chain links TRBV11-3 with TRBJ1-1; weak D call: TRBD1 (6 bases). Per the germline V gene, CDR1 is SGHNT and CDR2 is YENEEA. V gave up 1 base and J gave up 7 bases, with 10 bases separating them. The CDR3 totals 13 residues. DNA of the CDR3: TGTGCCAGCAGCTTAGGCAGGGGCCGTGAAGCTTTCTTT. This sequence encodes CASSLGRGREAFF. Full variable domain (rest looked up from reference TRBV11-3 and TRBJ1-1): EAGVVQSPRYKIIEKKQPVAFWCNPISGHNTLYWYLQNLGQGPELLIRYENEEAVDDSQLPKDRFSAERLKGVDSTLKIQPAELGDSAVYLCASSLGRGREAFFGQGTRLTVV.

The V gene is TRBV5-1, the J gene TRBJ1-1; TRBD1 is a possible D gene (6 bases). Germline lookup yields CDR1 SGHRS and CDR2 YFSETQ. The CDR3 extends over 15 amino acids. Trimming pared 0 bases from V and 5 bases from J, leaving 14 bases between. CDR3 region: CASSLVGGQVTEAFF. The CDR3 bases are TGCGCCAGCAGCTTGGTGGGGGGCCAAGTTACTGAAGCTTTCTTT.

The chain carries TRBV27 and TRBJ2-7; 10 nucleotides line up with TRBD1. The germline CDR1 and CDR2 sequences are MNHEY and SMNVEV (reference sequence). This CDR3 spans 17 amino acids. With 5 bases clipped from V and 1 base from J, the junction kept 11 bases outside the gene matches. The CDR3 coding sequence is TGTGCCAGCAGTGCCAAACCGGGACAGGGGCCTTCCTACGAGCAGTACTTC. Its protein is CASSAKPGQGPSYEQYF.

The chain recombines TRBV4-3 with TRBJ2-1; D gene uncertain. Germline V gene lookup returns CDR1 LGHNA and CDR2 YSLEER. CDR3 size: 14 residues. Trimming pared 0 bases from V and 9 bases from J, leaving 12 bases between. The CDR3 DNA reads as TGCGCCAGCAGCCAAGATCGTGTCGCCGGTGAGCAGTTCTTC. Its translation is CASSQDRVAGEQFF.

This chain uses TRBV18 with TRBJ2-2; a weak D match, TRBD1 (6 bases). Germline V gives CDR1 KGHSH, CDR2 LQKENI. This CDR3 contains 14 residues. V lost 2 bases, J lost 6 bases, and 10 bases lay in between. This CDR3 reads CASSPSRGSGELFF. CDR3 nucleotides: TGTGCCAGCTCACCAAGCAGGGGCTCCGGGGAGCTGTTTTTT.

The chain recombines TRBV2 with TRBJ2-7; D is possibly TRBD2 (5 bases). Germline CDR1 is SNHLY and CDR2 is FYNNEI. V lost 3 bases to trimming and J lost 9 bases, with 18 bases between them. This CDR3 is built from 14 residues. CDR3 residues: CASSEEEEVGWQYF. Written as DNA, the CDR3 is TGTGCCAGCAGTGAGGAGGAAGAGGTTGGATGGCAGTACTTC.

This rearrangement joins TRBV29-1 to TRBJ2-1; D may be TRBD1 (6 bases). Germline values: CDR1 SQVTM, CDR2 ANQGSEA. The CDR3 length is 10 residues. Trimming removed 4 bases at V and 15 bases at J, with 13 bases between. CDR3 loop: CSVVGRGRFF. The CDR3 coding sequence is TGCAGCGTTGTAGGCAGGGGACGGTTCTTC.

This chain links TRBV11-1 with TRBJ1-4, with TRBD1 identical over 9 bases. The germline CDR1 and CDR2 sequences are SGHAT and FQDESV (reference sequence). The junction had 5 bases not matched to a gene; V was cut back by 5 bases and J by 7 bases. The CDR3 is 14 amino acids. Here the CDR3 reads CASSRGTGSEKLFF. Written as DNA, the CDR3 is TGTGCCAGCAGCCGCGGGACAGGGAGTGAAAAACTGTTTTTT.

The chain carries TRBV28 and TRBJ2-1, with 9 bases identical to TRBD2. CDR1 and CDR2 from the germline V gene are MDHEN and SYDVKM. CDR3 length equals 14 residues. V was pared by 8 bases and J by 9 bases, with 11 bases of the junction left unmatched. CDR3 protein: CASVTSGRLGEQFF. CDR3 DNA sequence: TGTGCCAGCGTGACTAGCGGAAGACTGGGTGAGCAGTTCTTC.

The rearrangement joins TRBV5-1 to TRBJ1-1; 8 nucleotides agree with TRBD1. J was trimmed by 1 base and V by 3 bases; bases with no gene match: 11. The CDR3 consists of 17 residues. Germline V gives CDR1 SGHRS, CDR2 YFSETQ. CDR3 coding DNA: TGCGCCAGCAGCTCCGGACAGGGATCGGTCTGGAACACTGAAGCTTTCTTT. Protein: CASSSGQGSVWNTEAFF.

The V and J genes are TRBV7-9 and TRBJ1-5, with D possibly being TRBD1 (6 bases). The germline CDR1 and CDR2 sequences are SEHNR and FQNEAQ (reference sequence). There are 15 residues in the CDR3. V shed 4 bases and J shed 6 bases, with 16 bases lying between them. The CDR3 nucleotides read TGTGCCAGCAGCTCCTCGAACAGGGAAGCTCAGCCCCAGCATTTT. As protein: CASSSSNREAQPQHF. Filled out from reference TRBV7-9 and TRBJ1-5, the complete variable domain reads DTGVSQNPRHKITKRGQNVTFRCDPISEHNRLYWYRQTLGQGPEFLTYFQNEAQLEKSRLLSDRFSAERPKGSFSTLEIQRTEQGDSAMYLCASSSSNREAQPQHFGDGTRLSIL.

J is TRBJ2-5 and V is TRBV2, with 10 bases matching TRBD2. The CDR3 has 14 residues. V dropped 4 bases and J dropped 4; count of bases not matched to a gene: 3. Germline-derived CDR1 and CDR2 are SNHLY and FYNNEI. CDR3 sequence (DNA): TGTGCCAGCAGTGGGGGACTAGCGATAGAGACCCAGTACTTC. Its protein is CASSGGLAIETQYF.

This clone was detected only a few times. J is TRBJ2-3 and V is TRBV5-1, with TRBD2 identical over 12 bases. Germline V gene lookup returns CDR1 SGHRS and CDR2 YFSETQ. CDR3 size: 15 residues. V was clipped by 4 bases and J by 3 bases; unmatched bases: 3. In DNA form, the CDR3 reads TGCGCCAGCAGCCCACTAGCGGGAGGAACAGATACGCAGTATTTT. Protein: CASSPLAGGTDTQYF.

The chain joins TRBV5-5 to TRBJ2-7; possible D gene TRBD1, 6 bases. The CDR3 sequence is 14 residues long. Germline V gene data show CDR1 as SGHKS and CDR2 as YYEKEE (reference sequence). V was cut by 2 bases and J by 2 bases, with 11 bases left in between. CDR3 sequence reads: CASSFAAGAYEQYF. The CDR3 DNA is TGTGCCAGCAGCTTTGCGGCAGGGGCCTACGAGCAGTACTTC.

J is TRBJ2-7 and V is TRBV4-1; 10 bases agree with TRBD2. V dropped 0 bases and J dropped 3; count of bases not matched to a gene: 5. The CDR3 runs 16 residues. Looked up from germline, CDR1 is MGHRA and CDR2 is YSYEKL. CDR3 nucleotides: TGCGCCAGCAGCCAAGATCCGACTAGCGGGCGCTACGAGCAGTACTTC. This gives the protein CASSQDPTSGRYEQYF.